This TCR beta chain was profiled in a study of CD8 T cells in ankylosing spondylitis. Study observations and caveats: As reported, disease-linked clones showed significant enrichment in matched ankylosing spondylitis synovial fluid. About 8 highly homologous variants made up a TCR beta motif, and this motif appeared characteristic of ankylosing spondylitis blood.

In TCRdb, the 5' RACE reads were re-called with MiXCR into one record per CDR3 protein. The table has approximately 300,000 distinct CDR3 sequences, roughly 8% seen once. The table lists this clonotype with many counts. Its target is unknown. V lost 5 bases and J lost 6, with 20 bases in between. Germline values: CDR1 SNHLY, CDR2 FYNNEI. The CDR3 runs to 15 residues. This sequence was found in a male donor with ankylosing spondylitis. This chain joins TRBV2 and TRBJ2-7, with a possible D match to TRBD1 (8 bases). Sequenced sample: blood, either unsorted or a sorted T cell fraction (not recorded which). The CDR3 loop is CASSLRGDRYLEQYF. The CDR3 DNA reads TGTGCCAGCAGTCTCCGGGGGGACAGGTATCTCGAGCAGTACTTC. The whole variable domain, remainder taken from reference TRBV2 and TRBJ2-7, is EPEVTQTPSHQVTQMGQEVILRCVPISNHLYFYWYRQILGQKVEFLVSFYNNEISEKSEIFDDQFSVERPDGSNFTLKIRSTKLEDSAMYFCASSLRGDRYLEQYFGPGTRLTVT.